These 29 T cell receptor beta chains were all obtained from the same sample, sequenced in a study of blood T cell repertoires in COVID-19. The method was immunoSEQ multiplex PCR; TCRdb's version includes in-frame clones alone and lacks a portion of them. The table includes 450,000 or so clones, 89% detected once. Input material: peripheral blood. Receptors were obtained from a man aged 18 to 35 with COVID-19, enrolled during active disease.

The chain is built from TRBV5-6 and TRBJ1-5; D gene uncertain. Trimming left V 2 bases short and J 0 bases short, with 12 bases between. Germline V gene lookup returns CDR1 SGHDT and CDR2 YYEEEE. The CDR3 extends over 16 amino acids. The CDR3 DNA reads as TGTGCCAGCAGCTTAGGCTCTACGGGTAGCAATCAGCCCCAGCATTTT. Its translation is CASSLGSTGSNQPQHF.

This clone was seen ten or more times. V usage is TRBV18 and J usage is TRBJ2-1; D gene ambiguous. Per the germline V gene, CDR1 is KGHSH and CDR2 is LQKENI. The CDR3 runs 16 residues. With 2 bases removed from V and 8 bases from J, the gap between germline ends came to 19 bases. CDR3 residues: CASSPISLVPVDEQFF. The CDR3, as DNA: TGTGCCAGCTCACCAATAAGTCTAGTCCCCGTGGATGAGCAGTTCTTC. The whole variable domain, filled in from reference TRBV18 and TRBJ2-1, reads NAGVMQNPRHLVRRRGQEARLRCSPMKGHSHVYWYRQLPEEGLKFMVYLQKENIIDESGMPKERFSAEFPKEGPSILRIQQVVRGDSAAYFCASSPISLVPVDEQFFGPGTRLTVL.

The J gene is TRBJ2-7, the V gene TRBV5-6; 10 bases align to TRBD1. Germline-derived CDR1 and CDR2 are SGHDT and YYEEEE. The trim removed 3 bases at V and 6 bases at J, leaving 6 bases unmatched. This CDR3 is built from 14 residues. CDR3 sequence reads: CASSSGTGDLEQYF. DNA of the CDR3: TGTGCCAGCAGCTCCGGGACAGGGGATCTCGAGCAGTACTTC.

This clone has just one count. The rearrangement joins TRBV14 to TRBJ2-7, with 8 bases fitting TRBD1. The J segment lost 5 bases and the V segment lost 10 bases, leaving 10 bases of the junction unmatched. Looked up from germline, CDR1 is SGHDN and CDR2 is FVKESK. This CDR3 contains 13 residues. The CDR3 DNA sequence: TGTGCCACCTCAGGGGGCTTGGGCCACGAGCAGTACTTC. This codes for CATSGGLGHEQYF.

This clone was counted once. The CDR3 DNA is TGTGCCAGCAGTGACCCCGGAGGGAGGAACGATCAGCCCCAGCATTTT. This encodes CASSDPGGRNDQPQHF. The J gene is TRBJ1-5, the V gene TRBV6-4, with D hard to call. Trimming cost V 2 bases and J 5 bases, with 16 bases left between them. Looked up from germline, CDR1 is MRHNA and CDR2 is SNTAGT. This CDR3 is 16 amino acids long.

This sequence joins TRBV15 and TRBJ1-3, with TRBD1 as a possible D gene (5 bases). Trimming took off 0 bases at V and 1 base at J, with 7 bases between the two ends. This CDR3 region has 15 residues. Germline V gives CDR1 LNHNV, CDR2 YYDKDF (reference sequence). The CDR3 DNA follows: TGTGCCACCAGCAGAGATGGGACTTCTGGAAACACCATATATTTT. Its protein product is CATSRDGTSGNTIYF. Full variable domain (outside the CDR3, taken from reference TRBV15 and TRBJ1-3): DAMVIQNPRYQVTQFGKPVTLSCSQTLNHNVMYWYQQKSSQAPKLLFHYYDKDFNNEADTPDNFQSRRPNTSFCFLDIRSPGLGDTAMYLCATSRDGTSGNTIYFGEGSWLTVV.

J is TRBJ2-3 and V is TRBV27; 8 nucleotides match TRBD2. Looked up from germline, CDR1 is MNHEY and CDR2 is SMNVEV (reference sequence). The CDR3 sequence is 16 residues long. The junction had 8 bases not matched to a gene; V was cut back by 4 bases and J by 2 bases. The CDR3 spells CASSSQLAGPTDTQYF. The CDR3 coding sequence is TGTGCCAGCAGTTCCCAGTTAGCGGGGCCCACAGATACGCAGTATTTT.

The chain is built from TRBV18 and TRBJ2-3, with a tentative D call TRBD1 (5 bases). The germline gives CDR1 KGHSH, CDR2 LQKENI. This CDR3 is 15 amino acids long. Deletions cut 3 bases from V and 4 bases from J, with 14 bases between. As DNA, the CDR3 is TGTGCCAGCTCACCTGGGGCAGGGTGGGCAGATACGCAGTATTTT. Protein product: CASSPGAGWADTQYF.

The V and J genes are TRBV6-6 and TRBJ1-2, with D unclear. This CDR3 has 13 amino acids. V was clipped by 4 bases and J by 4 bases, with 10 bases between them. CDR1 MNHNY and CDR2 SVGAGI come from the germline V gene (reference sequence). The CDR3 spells CASSLSPVYGYTF. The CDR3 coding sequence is TGTGCCAGCAGTTTATCCCCGGTCTATGGCTACACCTTC.

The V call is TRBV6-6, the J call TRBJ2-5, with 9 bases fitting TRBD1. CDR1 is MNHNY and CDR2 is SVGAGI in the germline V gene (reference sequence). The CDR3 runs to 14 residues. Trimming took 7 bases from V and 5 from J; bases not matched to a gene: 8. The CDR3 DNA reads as TGTGCCAGCATCGACGGACAGGGGTCGGAGACCCAGTACTTC. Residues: CASIDGQGSETQYF.

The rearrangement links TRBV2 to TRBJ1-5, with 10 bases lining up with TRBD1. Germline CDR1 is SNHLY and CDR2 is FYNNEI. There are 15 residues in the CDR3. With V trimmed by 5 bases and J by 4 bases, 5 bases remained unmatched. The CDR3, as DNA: TGTGCCAGCAGTCAGAAGGGACAGGGGAATCAGCCCCAGCATTTT. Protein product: CASSQKGQGNQPQHF.

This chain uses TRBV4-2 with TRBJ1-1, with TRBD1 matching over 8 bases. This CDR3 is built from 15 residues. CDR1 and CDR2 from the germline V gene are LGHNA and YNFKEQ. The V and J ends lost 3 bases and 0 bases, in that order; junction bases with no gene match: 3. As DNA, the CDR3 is TGTGCCAGCAGCCAGGACAGGGCCATGAACACTGAAGCTTTCTTT. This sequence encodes CASSQDRAMNTEAFF.

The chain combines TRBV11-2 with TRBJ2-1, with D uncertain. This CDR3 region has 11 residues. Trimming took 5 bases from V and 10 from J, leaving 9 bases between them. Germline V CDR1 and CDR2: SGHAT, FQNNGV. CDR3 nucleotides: TGTGCCAGCAGCAACCGTCAGGAGCAGTTCTTC. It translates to CASSNRQEQFF.

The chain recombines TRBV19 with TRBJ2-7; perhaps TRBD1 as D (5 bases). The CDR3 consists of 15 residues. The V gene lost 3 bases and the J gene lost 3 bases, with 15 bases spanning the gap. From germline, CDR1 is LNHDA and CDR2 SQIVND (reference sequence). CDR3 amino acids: CASSMPRDPLYEQYF. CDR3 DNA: TGTGCCAGTAGTATGCCCAGGGATCCCCTCTACGAGCAGTACTTC.

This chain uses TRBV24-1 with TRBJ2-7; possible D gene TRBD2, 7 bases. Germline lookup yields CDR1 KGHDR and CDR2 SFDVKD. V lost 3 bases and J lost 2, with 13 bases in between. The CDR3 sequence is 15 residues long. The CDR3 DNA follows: TGTGCCACCAGTGATCCCGGGGGGCCAACCTACGAGCAGTACTTC. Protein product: CATSDPGGPTYEQYF.

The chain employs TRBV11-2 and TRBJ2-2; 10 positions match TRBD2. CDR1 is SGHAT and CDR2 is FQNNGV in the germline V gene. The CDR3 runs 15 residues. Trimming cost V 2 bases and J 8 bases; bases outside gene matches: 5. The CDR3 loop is CASSLTSGVEGELFF. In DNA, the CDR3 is TGTGCCAGCAGCTTAACTAGCGGGGTTGAGGGGGAGCTGTTTTTT.

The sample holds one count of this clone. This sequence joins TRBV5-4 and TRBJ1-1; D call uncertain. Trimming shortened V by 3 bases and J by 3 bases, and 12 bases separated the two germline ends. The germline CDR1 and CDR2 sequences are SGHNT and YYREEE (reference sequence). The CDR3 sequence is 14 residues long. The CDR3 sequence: CASSWEWEDTEAFF. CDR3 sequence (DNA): TGTGCCAGCAGCTGGGAGTGGGAGGACACTGAAGCTTTCTTT.

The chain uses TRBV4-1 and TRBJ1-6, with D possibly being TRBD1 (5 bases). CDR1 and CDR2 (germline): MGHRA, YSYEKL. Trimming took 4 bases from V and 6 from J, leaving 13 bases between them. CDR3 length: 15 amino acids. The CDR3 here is CASSPNRIGNSPLHF. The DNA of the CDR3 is TGCGCCAGCAGCCCCAACAGGATAGGTAATTCACCCCTCCACTTT.

CDR3: CASSLGGGGEAFF. As DNA, the CDR3 is TGTGCCAGCAGCTTGGGGGGGGGCGGTGAAGCTTTCTTT. The rearrangement uses TRBV5-4 and TRBJ1-1, with D perhaps TRBD1 (6 bases). This CDR3 contains 13 residues. The germline gives CDR1 SGHNT, CDR2 YYREEE (reference sequence). Trimming took 0 bases from V and 7 from J, leaving 10 bases between them.

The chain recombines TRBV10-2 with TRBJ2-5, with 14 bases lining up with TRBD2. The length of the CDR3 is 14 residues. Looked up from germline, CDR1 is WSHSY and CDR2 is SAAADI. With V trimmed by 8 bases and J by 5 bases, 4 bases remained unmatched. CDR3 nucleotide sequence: TGCGCCAGCCGACTAGCGGGGGGGCTCGAGACCCAGTACTTC. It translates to CASRLAGGLETQYF.

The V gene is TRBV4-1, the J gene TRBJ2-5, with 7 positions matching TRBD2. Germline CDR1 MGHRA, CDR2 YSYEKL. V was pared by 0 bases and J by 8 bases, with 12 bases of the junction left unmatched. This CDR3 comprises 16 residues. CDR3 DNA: TGCGCCAGCAGCCAAGATGGCCTAGCGGTCCCAGGAACCCAGTACTTC. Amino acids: CASSQDGLAVPGTQYF.

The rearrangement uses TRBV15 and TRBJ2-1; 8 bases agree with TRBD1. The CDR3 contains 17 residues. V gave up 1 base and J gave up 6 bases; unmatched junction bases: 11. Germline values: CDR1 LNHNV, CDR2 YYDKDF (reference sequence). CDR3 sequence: CATSRVDGATGVNEQFF. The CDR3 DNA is TGTGCCACCAGCAGAGTAGATGGGGCGACAGGGGTCAATGAGCAGTTCTTC.

The CDR3 region has the DNA TGTGCCAGTAGTATATGGACAGGGCGCTCCTACAATGAGCAGTTCTTC. It yields the protein CASSIWTGRSYNEQFF. The chain recombines TRBV19 with TRBJ2-1; 8 bases map to TRBD1. The germline V gene encodes CDR1 LNHDA and CDR2 SQIVND (reference sequence). This CDR3 contains 16 residues. V lost 2 bases and J lost 0; bases outside the gene matches: 3.

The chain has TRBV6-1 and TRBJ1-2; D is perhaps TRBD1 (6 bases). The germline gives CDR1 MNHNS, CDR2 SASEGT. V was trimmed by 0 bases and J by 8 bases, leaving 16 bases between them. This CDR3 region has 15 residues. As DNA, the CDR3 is TGTGCCAGCAGTGAAGCGAGTAAACAGGGTTACGGCTACACCTTC. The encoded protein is CASSEASKQGYGYTF.

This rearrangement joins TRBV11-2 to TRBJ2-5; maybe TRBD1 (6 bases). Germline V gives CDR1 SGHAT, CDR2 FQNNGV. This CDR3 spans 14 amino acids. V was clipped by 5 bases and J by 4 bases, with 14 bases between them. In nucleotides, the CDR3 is TGTGCCAGCAGCCGAACAGGGTCCACAGAGACCCAGTACTTC. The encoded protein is CASSRTGSTETQYF.

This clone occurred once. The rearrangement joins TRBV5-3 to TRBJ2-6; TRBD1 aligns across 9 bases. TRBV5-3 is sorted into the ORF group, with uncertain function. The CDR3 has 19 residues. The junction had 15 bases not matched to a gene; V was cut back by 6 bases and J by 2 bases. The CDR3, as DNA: TGTGCCAGAACCCGCACTCCCGGGACAGGGAGTGCTGGGGCCAACGTCCTGACTTTC. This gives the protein CARTRTPGTGSAGANVLTF.

Here the CDR3 DNA reads TGTGCCAGCAGCGCCCCTGGGGGCCACACTGAAGCTTTCTTT. Its protein is CASSAPGGHTEAFF. This rearrangement joins TRBV9 to TRBJ1-1, with D possibly TRBD1 on 6 matching bases. V gave up 3 bases and J gave up 3 bases, with 12 bases separating them. Germline-derived CDR1 and CDR2 are SGDLS and YYNGEE. The CDR3 consists of 14 residues.

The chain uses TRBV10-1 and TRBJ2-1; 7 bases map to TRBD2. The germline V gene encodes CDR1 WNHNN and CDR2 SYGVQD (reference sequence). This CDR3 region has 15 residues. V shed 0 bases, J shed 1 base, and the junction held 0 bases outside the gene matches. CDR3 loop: CASSESGLSYNEQFF. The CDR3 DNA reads TGCGCCAGCAGTGAGTCGGGACTATCCTACAATGAGCAGTTCTTC.

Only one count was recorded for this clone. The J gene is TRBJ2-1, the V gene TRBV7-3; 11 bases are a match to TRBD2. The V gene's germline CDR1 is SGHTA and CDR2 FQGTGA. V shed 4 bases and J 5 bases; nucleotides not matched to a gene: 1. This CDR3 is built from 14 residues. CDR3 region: CASSWGLADNEQFF. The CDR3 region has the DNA TGTGCCAGCAGCTGGGGACTAGCGGACAATGAGCAGTTCTTC. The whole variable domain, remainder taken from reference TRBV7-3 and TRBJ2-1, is GAGVSQTPSNKVTEKGKYVELRCDPISGHTALYWYRQSLGQGPEFLIYFQGTGAADDSGLPNDRFFAVRPEGSVSTLKIQRTERGDSAVYLCASSWGLADNEQFFGPGTRLTVL.